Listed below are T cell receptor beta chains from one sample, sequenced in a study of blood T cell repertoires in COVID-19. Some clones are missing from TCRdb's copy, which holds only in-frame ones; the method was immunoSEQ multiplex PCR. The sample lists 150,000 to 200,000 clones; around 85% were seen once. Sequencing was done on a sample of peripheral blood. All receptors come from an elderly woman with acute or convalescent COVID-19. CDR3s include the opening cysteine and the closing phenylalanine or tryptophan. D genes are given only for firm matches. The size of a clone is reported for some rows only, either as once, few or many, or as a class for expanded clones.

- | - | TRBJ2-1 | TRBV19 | TGTGCCAGTAGTATGGGACTTGAGCAGTTCTTC | CASSMGLEQFF
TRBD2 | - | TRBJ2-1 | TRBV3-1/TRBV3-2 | TGTGCCAGCAGCCAAGTGCGGGAGTTGAGCTCCTACAATGAGCAGTTCTTC | CASSQVRELSSYNEQFF
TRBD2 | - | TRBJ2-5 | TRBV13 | TGTGCCAGCAGCTCCAGTCGGACTAGCGGGAGGCTCTTTCAAGAGACCCAGTACTTC | CASSSSRTSGRLFQETQYF
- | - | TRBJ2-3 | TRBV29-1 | TGCAGCGTTGCAGGGGAGGGGACAGATACGCAGTATTTT | CSVAGEGTDTQYF
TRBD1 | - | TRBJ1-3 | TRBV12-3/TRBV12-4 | TGTGCCACCACGACAGGGTTGGCCCAGATTCTATTT | CATTTGLAQILF
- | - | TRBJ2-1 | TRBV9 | TGTGCCAGCAGCTCCTCAAATAGCGGTGAGCAGTTCTTC | CASSSSNSGEQFF
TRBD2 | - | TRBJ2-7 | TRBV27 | TGTGCCAGCAGTCTTCAGACTAGCGGGGGGTCCTACGAGCAGTACTTC | CASSLQTSGGSYEQYF
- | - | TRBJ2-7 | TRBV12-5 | TGTGCTAGTGGTTTGGTACCCCCCCCCAGGAACTCCTACGAGCAGTACTTC | CASGLVPPPRNSYEQYF
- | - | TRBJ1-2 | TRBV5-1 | TGCGCCAGCAGCTTGTCGAGCAGTGGGCACTATGGCTACACCTTC | CASSLSSSGHYGYTF
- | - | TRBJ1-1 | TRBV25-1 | TGTGCCAGCAGTGAATGGAGGGCGGACACTGAAGCTTTCTTT | CASSEWRADTEAFF
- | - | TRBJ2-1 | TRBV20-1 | TGCAGTCTCAGGGTGGATGAGCAGTTCTTC | CSLRVDEQFF
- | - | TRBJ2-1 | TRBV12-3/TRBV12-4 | TGTGCCAGCAGTTTCTGGCGTCAGGATGAGCAGTTCTTC | CASSFWRQDEQFF
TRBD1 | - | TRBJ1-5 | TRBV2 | TGTGCCAGCAGTGAAGACAGGGGTCAGCCCCAGCATTTT | CASSEDRGQPQHF
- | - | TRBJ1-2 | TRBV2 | TGTGCCAGCAGTGGGACGGGAGTTAACTATGGCTACACCTTC | CASSGTGVNYGYTF
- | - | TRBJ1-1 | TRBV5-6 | TGTGCCAGCAGCTTGATACAGGGTGGGAACACTGAAGCTTTCTTT | CASSLIQGGNTEAFF
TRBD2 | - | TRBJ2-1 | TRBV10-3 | TGTGCCATCAGTGAGTCGAATGGGGGACTAGCGGGAGTTGTCTATGAGCAGTTCTTC | CAISESNGGLAGVVYEQFF
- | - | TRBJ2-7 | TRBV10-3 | TGTGCCATCAGTGTAGGGCAGAGGGACGAGCAGTACTTC | CAISVGQRDEQYF
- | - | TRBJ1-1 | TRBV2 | TGTGCCAGCAGTTACCGGATCGGGGCTTTCTTT | CASSYRIGAFF
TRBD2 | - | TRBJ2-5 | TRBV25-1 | TGTGCCAGCAGTGAAGCGGGGGGTAGGGAGACCCAGTACTTC | CASSEAGGRETQYF
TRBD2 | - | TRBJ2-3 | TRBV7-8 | TGTGCCAGCAGCTCCACAAGAGGAGCGGGACGGGGAAATACGCAGTATTTT | CASSSTRGAGRGNTQYF
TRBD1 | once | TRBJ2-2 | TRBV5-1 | TGCGCCAGCAGCGCCGACAGGGAATCCGGGGAGCTGTTTTTT | CASSADRESGELFF
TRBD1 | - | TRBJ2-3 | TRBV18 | TGTGCCAGCTCACGCGGACAGGCGGATCGCACAGATACGCAGTATTTT | CASSRGQADRTDTQYF
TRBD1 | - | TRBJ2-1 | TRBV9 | TGTGCCAGCAGCATGGGGACAGGGGGGGAGAATGAGCAGTTCTTC | CASSMGTGGENEQFF
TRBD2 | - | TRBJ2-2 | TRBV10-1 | TGCGCCAGCAGTGTATCGCGGGGGGCCGCCACCGGGGAGCTGTTTTTT | CASSVSRGAATGELFF
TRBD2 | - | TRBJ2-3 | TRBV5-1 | TGCGCCAGCAGCCCCGGGGTAGCGGGGACCTCAGATACGCAGTATTTT | CASSPGVAGTSDTQYF
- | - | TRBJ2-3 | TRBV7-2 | TGTGCCAGCAGCGCAGAGAACAGGGTCGGAGATACGCAGTATTTT | CASSAENRVGDTQYF
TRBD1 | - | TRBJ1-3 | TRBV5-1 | TGCGCCAGCAGCCAGACAGGGGGCGCGGGCGGAAACACCATATATTTT | CASSQTGGAGGNTIYF
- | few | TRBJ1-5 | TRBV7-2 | TGTGCCAGCAGCTTAGCTCTGGGGGGTCAGCCCCAGCATTTT | CASSLALGGQPQHF
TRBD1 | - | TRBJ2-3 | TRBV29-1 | TGCAGCGTCCAGACAGGGAGCCTCACAGATACGCAGTATTTT | CSVQTGSLTDTQYF
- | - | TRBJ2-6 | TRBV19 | TGTGCCAGTAGTCGAGGCAGGGAAACCTCTGGGGCCAACGTCCTGACTTTC | CASSRGRETSGANVLTF
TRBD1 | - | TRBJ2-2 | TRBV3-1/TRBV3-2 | TGTGCCAGCAGGAGTCAGGGGGACACCGGGGAGCTGTTTTTT | CASRSQGDTGELFF
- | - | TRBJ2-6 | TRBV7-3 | TGTGCCAGCAGCGAGCGACTTGGGGCCAACGTCCTGACTTTC | CASSERLGANVLTF
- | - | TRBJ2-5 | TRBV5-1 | TGCGCCAGCAGCTTGGAACCAGCGGGCGACCCGTACCAAGAGACCCAGTACTTC | CASSLEPAGDPYQETQYF
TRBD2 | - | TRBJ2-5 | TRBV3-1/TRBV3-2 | TGTGCCAGCAGCCTCAGTCGCGCCAGCGGGATAAGTCAAGAGACCCAGTACTTC | CASSLSRASGISQETQYF
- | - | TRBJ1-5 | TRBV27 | TGTGCCAGCAGTCCGTTAGGGGGCAATCAGCCCCAGCATTTT | CASSPLGGNQPQHF
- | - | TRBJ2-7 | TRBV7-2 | TGTGCCAGCAGCGCCAGGGGCGGAGGCCCCTACGAGCAGTACTTC | CASSARGGGPYEQYF
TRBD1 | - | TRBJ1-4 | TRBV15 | TGTGCCACCGGACAGGGTGAAAGTAATGAAAAACTGTTTTTT | CATGQGESNEKLFF
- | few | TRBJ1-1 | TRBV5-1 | TGCGCCAGCAGCTTGACGGGATACTCTGAAGCTTTCTTT | CASSLTGYSEAFF
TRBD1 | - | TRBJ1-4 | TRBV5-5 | TGTGCCAGCAGCTTGGAACAGGGGAGGGAAAAACTGTTTTTT | CASSLEQGREKLFF
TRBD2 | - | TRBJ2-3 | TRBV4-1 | TGCGCCAGCAGCCATGAGCGGGGGGTGACAGATACGCAGTATTTT | CASSHERGVTDTQYF
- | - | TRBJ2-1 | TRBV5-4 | TGTGCCAGCAGCTCAGGGGTTACGGAGGACAATGAGCAGTTCTTC | CASSSGVTEDNEQFF
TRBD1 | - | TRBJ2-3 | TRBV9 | TGTGCCAGCAGCTCCGGACAGGGGGGCAGGGATACGCAGTATTTT | CASSSGQGGRDTQYF
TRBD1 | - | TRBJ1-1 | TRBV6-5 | TGTGCCAGCAGTCGGAGACAGGGGGCGGGCACTGAAGCTTTCTTT | CASSRRQGAGTEAFF
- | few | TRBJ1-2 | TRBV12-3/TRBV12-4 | TGTGCCAGCAGTTTTACGGTTTCTGGCTACACCTTC | CASSFTVSGYTF
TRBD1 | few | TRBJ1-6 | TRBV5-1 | TGCGCCAGCAGCTTGGTTGGGACAGGGGTTTCACCCCTCCACTTT | CASSLVGTGVSPLHF
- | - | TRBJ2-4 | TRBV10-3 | TGTGCCATCAGTGAGGGGGGCCCTCAGTACTTC | CAISEGGPQYF
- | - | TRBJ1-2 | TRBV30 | TGTGCCTGGAGTAAAGCGGGGTTTGAAGCTAACTATGGCTACACCTTC | CAWSKAGFEANYGYTF
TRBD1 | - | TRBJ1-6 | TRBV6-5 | TGTGCCAGCACCCTAACAGGGGTTTATAATTCACCCCTCCACTTT | CASTLTGVYNSPLHF